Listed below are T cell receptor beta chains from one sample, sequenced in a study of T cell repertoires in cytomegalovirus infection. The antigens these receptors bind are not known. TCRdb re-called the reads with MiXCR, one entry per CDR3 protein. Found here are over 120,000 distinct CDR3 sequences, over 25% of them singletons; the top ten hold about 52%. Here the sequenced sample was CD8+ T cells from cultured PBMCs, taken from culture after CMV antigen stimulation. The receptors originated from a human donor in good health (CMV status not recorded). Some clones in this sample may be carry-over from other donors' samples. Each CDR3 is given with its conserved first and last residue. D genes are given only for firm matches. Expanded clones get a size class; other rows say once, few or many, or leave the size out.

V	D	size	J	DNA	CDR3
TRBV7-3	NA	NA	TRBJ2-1	TGTGCCAGCAGCCCAGAGGCAGGGTATGGTGCCTACAATGAGCAGTTCTTC	CASSPEAGYGAYNEQFF
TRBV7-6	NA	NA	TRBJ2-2	TGTGCCAGCAGCCTACCGGGCAGCGGTGAGAACACCGGGGAGCTGTTTTTT	CASSLPGSGENTGELFF
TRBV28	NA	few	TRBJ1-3	TGTGCCAGCAGGATGGAAGGGGGCTCTGGAAACACCATATATTTT	CASRMEGGSGNTIYF
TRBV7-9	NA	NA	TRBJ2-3	TGTGCCAGCAGCGCCGGGGTCGCTAGCACAGATACGCAGTATTTT	CASSAGVASTDTQYF
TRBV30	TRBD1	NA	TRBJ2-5	TGTGCCTGGAGTGGACAGGGGTTAGGGGAGACCCAGTACTTC	CAWSGQGLGETQYF
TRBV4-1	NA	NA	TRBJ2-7	TGCGCCAGCAGCCAAGGGGACTCCTACGAGCAGTACTTC	CASSQGDSYEQYF
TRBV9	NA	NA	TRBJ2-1	TGTGCCAGCAGCGTATTTGTAGGGGCTAATGAGCAGTTCTTC	CASSVFVGANEQFF
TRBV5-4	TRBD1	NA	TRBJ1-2	TGTGCCAGCAGCCGGCCTCTGGACAGGGAAAATGGCTACACCTTC	CASSRPLDRENGYTF
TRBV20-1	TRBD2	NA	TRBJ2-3	TGCAGTGCTATCCAGCGGGGAGGCTACACAGATACGCAGTATTTT	CSAIQRGGYTDTQYF
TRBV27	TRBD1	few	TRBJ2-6	TGTGCCAGCAGTTCGAACCGGGACAGGGTAACTGGGGCCAACGTCCTGACTTTC	CASSSNRDRVTGANVLTF
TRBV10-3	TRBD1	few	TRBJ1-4	TGTGCCATCAGTGAGTCCGACCTAGGGGGCTGTCCTTGCCCTAATGAAAAACTGTTTTTT	CAISESDLGGCPCPNEKLFF
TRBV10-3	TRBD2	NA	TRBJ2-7	TGTGCCATCAGTACCGTCGGACTAGCGGGGGCCTACGAGCAGTACTTC	CAISTVGLAGAYEQYF